What follows are 14 T cell receptor beta chains derived from one specimen sequenced in a study of vaccination effects on CD4 cells after COVID-19. Investigators separated out CD4+ T cells once approximately 10 days of culture had passed. Antigen specificity for these receptors is unknown. Clones were read by immunoSEQ multiplex PCR, and TCRdb kept only the in-frame ones, dropping some. The sample yields roughly 36,000 clones, around 79% seen once. The sample in question was CD4+ T cells from PBMCs cultured without peptide, obtained before COVID-19 vaccination. These receptors came from a human donor who received a COVID-19 vaccine.

The V gene is TRBV28, the J gene TRBJ1-5, with unresolved D. In germline, CDR1 is MDHEN, CDR2 SYDVKM. CDR3 size: 13 residues. V was trimmed by 5 bases and J by 3 bases, leaving 8 bases between them. CDR3 nucleotide sequence: TGTGCCAGCAGTCCCCGGATCAATCAGCCCCAGCATTTT. The encoded protein is CASSPRINQPQHF.

This chain links TRBV12-3 or TRBV12-4 with TRBJ1-1, with 8 positions matching TRBD1. The junction had 4 bases not matched to a gene; V was cut back by 3 bases and J by 10 bases. The CDR3 runs 12 residues. The CDR3 DNA sequence: TGTGCCAGCAGTTTGGACAGGGCTTCAGCTTTCTTT. Translated: CASSLDRASAFF.

The rearrangement links TRBV5-8 to TRBJ1-5; TRBD1 is a possible D gene (6 bases). The CDR3 runs 15 residues. The germline V gene has CDR1 SGHTS and CDR2 YDEGEE. V lost 4 bases to trimming and J lost 0 bases, with 11 bases between them. The CDR3 DNA reads TGTGCCAGCAGCCCTACAGGGAATAGCAATCAGCCCCAGCATTTT. Protein: CASSPTGNSNQPQHF.

The chain employs TRBV7-2 and TRBJ2-1; 9 bases fit TRBD2. The CDR3 consists of 14 residues. Germline CDR1 SGHTA, CDR2 FQGNSA. The ends lost 5 bases at V and 3 bases at J; junction bases unmatched: 2. CDR3 residues: CASSQTSGYNEQFF. In DNA form, the CDR3 reads TGTGCCAGCAGCCAGACTAGCGGCTACAATGAGCAGTTCTTC.

The CDR3 reads CASSVWPRPSVAEKEVYEQYF. In nucleotides, the CDR3 is TGTGCCAGCAGCGTATGGCCCCGCCCGAGCGTAGCAGAAAAAGAGGTCTACGAGCAGTACTTC. The chain couples TRBV9 to TRBJ2-7; no definite D call. The CDR3 sequence is 21 residues long. The V end was cut by 1 base, the J end by 3 bases, with 32 bases between. Germline CDR1 and CDR2: SGDLS and YYNGEE.

The gene calls are TRBV30 and TRBJ2-1; 7 bases fit TRBD2. This CDR3 comprises 15 residues. Germline V gene sequence: CDR1 GTSNPN, CDR2 SVGIG (reference sequence). Trimming cost V 2 bases and J 2 bases; bases outside gene matches: 6. CDR3 in amino acids: CAWSPAGRAYNEQFF. The CDR3 DNA follows: TGTGCCTGGAGTCCAGCGGGAAGGGCCTACAATGAGCAGTTCTTC.

The chain is built from TRBV10-2 and TRBJ2-2, with TRBD2 matching over 10 bases. Germline lookup yields CDR1 WSHSY and CDR2 SAAADI. The length of the CDR3 is 15 residues. Losses at the gene ends were 6 bases for V and 6 bases for J; bases not matched to a gene: 7. The CDR3 DNA sequence: TGCGCCAGCAGGAGCGGGAGGGCCGTGTCCGGGGAGCTGTTTTTT. Protein sequence: CASRSGRAVSGELFF.

The chain uses TRBV4-1 and TRBJ1-2, with a weak D call TRBD1 (6 bases). Trimming cost V 0 bases and J 4 bases, with 15 bases left between them. The CDR3 covers 16 residues. Germline assignment: CDR1 MGHRA and CDR2 YSYEKL. The CDR3 here is CASSQDLGGRIYGYTF. The CDR3 nucleotides are TGCGCCAGCAGCCAAGATCTAGGGGGGCGGATCTATGGCTACACCTTC.

The CDR3 reads CASSPTSGSKDEQFF. CDR3 nucleotide sequence: TGTGCCAGCAGTCCTACTAGCGGGAGTAAGGATGAGCAGTTCTTC. The chain joins TRBV6-5 to TRBJ2-1, with TRBD2 identical over 11 bases. Germline assignment: CDR1 MNHEY and CDR2 SVGAGI. CDR3 size: 15 residues. V shed 5 bases, J shed 8 bases, and the junction held 8 bases outside the gene matches.

This chain links TRBV29-1 with TRBJ2-3; 8 bases map to TRBD2. The CDR3 extends over 14 amino acids. J was trimmed by 6 bases and V by 4 bases; bases with no gene match: 9. CDR1 SQVTM and CDR2 ANQGSEA come from the germline V gene. In DNA, the CDR3 is TGCAGCGTTGTTACCAGCGGGAGAGTCGATACGCAGTATTTT. It yields the protein CSVVTSGRVDTQYF.

This rearrangement joins TRBV11-3 to TRBJ1-2; TRBD1 agrees at 7 bases. V lost 5 bases to trimming and J lost 13 bases; unmatched junction nucleotides: 13. The CDR3 is 13 residues long. Germline CDR1 SGHNT, CDR2 YENEEA. CDR3 sequence reads: CASSAGDRAVSTF. The DNA of the CDR3 is TGTGCCAGCAGCGCGGGCGACAGGGCGGTCTCCACCTTC.

J is TRBJ1-6 and V is TRBV4-1; possibly TRBD1 for D (6 bases). The V gene's germline CDR1 is MGHRA and CDR2 YSYEKL. CDR3 length: 14 residues. V was trimmed by 1 base and J by 11 bases, leaving 12 bases between them. CDR3 in amino acids: CASSQAATGTPLHF. CDR3 DNA: TGCGCCAGCAGCCAAGCCGCTACAGGGACACCCCTCCACTTT.

This clone appeared once. The chain combines TRBV7-8 with TRBJ1-2; unclear D gene. The germline V and J ends were trimmed by 2 bases and 1 base, with 8 bases remaining between them. Germline V gives CDR1 SGHVS, CDR2 FQNEAQ. The CDR3 runs 14 residues. For the CDR3, the DNA is TGTGCCAGCAGCTTAAGGCCGGTTAACTATGGCTACACCTTC. This sequence encodes CASSLRPVNYGYTF.

The chain joins TRBV28 to TRBJ2-7, with a weak D call TRBD2 (5 bases). Trimming left V 6 bases short and J 2 bases short, with 20 bases between. The CDR3 totals 16 residues. Germline CDR1 is MDHEN and CDR2 is SYDVKM. The CDR3 region is CASSSPSEHGAYEQYF. CDR3 DNA: TGTGCCAGCAGCAGTCCCAGTGAACACGGGGCCTACGAGCAGTACTTC.